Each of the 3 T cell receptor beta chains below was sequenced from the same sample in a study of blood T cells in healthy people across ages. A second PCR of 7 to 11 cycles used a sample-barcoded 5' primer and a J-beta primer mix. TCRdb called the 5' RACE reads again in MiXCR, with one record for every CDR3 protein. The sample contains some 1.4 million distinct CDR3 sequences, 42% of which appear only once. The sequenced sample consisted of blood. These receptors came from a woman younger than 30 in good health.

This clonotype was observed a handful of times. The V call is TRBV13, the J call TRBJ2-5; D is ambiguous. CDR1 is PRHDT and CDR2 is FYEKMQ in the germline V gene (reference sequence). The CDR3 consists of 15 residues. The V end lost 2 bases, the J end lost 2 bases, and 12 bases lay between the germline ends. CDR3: CASSLPGFGQETQYF. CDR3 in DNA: TGTGCCAGCAGCTTACCCGGGTTCGGACAAGAGACCCAGTACTTC. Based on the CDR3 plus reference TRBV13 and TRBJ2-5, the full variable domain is AAGVIQSPRHLIKEKRETATLKCYPIPRHDTVYWYQQGPGQDPQFLISFYEKMQSDKGSIPDRFSAQQFSDYHSELNMSSLELGDSALYFCASSLPGFGQETQYFGPGTRLLVL.

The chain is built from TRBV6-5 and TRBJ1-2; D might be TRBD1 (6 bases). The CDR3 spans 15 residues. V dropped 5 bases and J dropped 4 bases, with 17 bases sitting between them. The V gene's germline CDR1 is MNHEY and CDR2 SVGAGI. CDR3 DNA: TGTGCCAGCAGTCAATCCCCGACAGGAGGCTATGGCTACACCTTC. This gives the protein CASSQSPTGGYGYTF.

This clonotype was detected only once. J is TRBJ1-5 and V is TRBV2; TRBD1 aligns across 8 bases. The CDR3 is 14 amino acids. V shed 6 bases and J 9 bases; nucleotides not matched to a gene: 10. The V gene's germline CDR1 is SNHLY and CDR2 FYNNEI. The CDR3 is CASRGTGDFRPQHF. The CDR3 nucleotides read TGTGCCAGCAGGGGGACAGGCGATTTTCGGCCCCAGCATTTT. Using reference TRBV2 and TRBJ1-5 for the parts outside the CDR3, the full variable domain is EPEVTQTPSHQVTQMGQEVILRCVPISNHLYFYWYRQILGQKVEFLVSFYNNEISEKSEIFDDQFSVERPDGSNFTLKIRSTKLEDSAMYFCASRGTGDFRPQHFGDGTRLSIL.